Sequencing of this TCR beta chain was carried out in a study of vaccination and CD4 T cells after COVID-19 (dated by TCRdb to the early 2020s). A note on the overall study: Every convalescent patient had a positive nasal swab PCR test for SARS-CoV-2, with mild disease in eight to ten patients and severe disease in one. The time from the second vaccine dose to post-vaccine blood sampling had a median of around 72 days and ranged from about 14 to 241 days. For stimulating the cultures, overlapping spike peptide pools were used, derived from SARS-CoV-2 as well as from the common cold coronaviruses HCoV-NL63, HCoV-OC43 and HCoV-229E. The spike-specific CD4+ TCR repertoire was compared before and after mRNA vaccination in 10 COVID-19 convalescent patients and a handful of infection-naive healthy vaccine recipients. In control cultures, a CEFX viral epitope pool was used as positive control, an HIV-1 Nef peptide pool was used as negative control, or no peptide was added. Each participant got two doses of either the Pfizer-BioNTech BNT162b2 vaccine (n=8) or the Moderna mRNA-1273 vaccine (n=2). Six males and four females were included in the convalescent cohort, with two Hispanic individuals, seven Caucasians, two Asians and one multiracial person represented. Post-COVID blood samples were collected from convalescent patients a median of roughly 100 days after diagnosis, with a range of about 35 to 170 days. Study-wide findings and limitations: The number of convalescent patients in the study was relatively small, and the study did not examine early timepoints following natural infection. In convalescent patients, nearly all vaccine-specific clones (304 of 307) were found to be mono-reactive for SARS-CoV-2 spike rather than cross-reactive with common cold coronaviruses. The median number of SARS-CoV-2-reactive clonotypes rose from under 25 after infection to a few dozen after vaccination, but the change was not significant. Among convalescent patients, a median about 90% of the SARS-CoV-2-reactive clones seen after vaccination appeared only after vaccination, which suggests priming specific to the vaccine.

According to the study, the label for this sample's treatment or condition signals: approximately nine-day PBMC culture with coronavirus spike peptide pools or control peptides (ViraFEST assay). The ViraFEST assay was used in the study, in which antigen-specific T cells were expanded with peptide pools and expanded clonotypes were subsequently identified by TCR sequencing. The positive SARS-CoV-2 PCR tests of the convalescent patients were dated from March to December 2020, before the Alpha, Beta and Delta variants emerged in the United States. More than 1.5 million PBMCs per well were cultured in IMDM with approximately 4.9% human AB serum and 8 to 10 IU/ml IL-2, plus 10 ug/ml peptide pools. Half of the culture medium was replaced with fresh IL-2-containing medium on days 3 and 7. After roughly 9 days of culture, CD4+ T cells were isolated by negative selection with the EasySep CD4+ T cell isolation kit. PBMCs were separated from whole blood using Ficoll-Paque Plus gradient centrifugation and then either used fresh or cryopreserved at -140C. In general, triplicate wells were set up for every culture condition.

Note on this clonotype: Its specific antigen is unknown. No base-level quality is on record; no much larger clone is a single base apart.

The library was generated by PCR. DNA from cultured CD4+ T cells underwent TCR sequencing with the Oncomine TCR Beta short-read assay at the Johns Hopkins FTIC core. The QIAamp micro DNA kit was used to extract genomic DNA from the cultured CD4+ T cells. Oncomine TCR Beta libraries from cultured CD4+ T cells were pooled using unique dual indexes and sequenced on an Illumina iSeq 100. Regarding the original processing steps: Non-productive sequences were filtered out, and CDR3s that did not start with C, did not end with F or W, or were shorter than 7 amino acids were discarded. Antigen-specific clonotypes were identified using the MANAFEST web application through comparison of peptide-stimulated wells with reference and other culture wells. An FDR below 0.05, an odds ratio above 5, and a productive frequency above 0.1% in at least two of three replicate wells were required for clones to be considered positive. Clonotypes that were significantly expanded in both SARS-CoV-2 spike wells and at least one common cold coronavirus spike condition were defined as cross-reactive. Similarity between CDR3 sequences was evaluated in R version 3.6.1 using Levenshtein distances (stringdist) and unrooted phylogenetic trees (ape). TCRdb's own reprocessing of the public reads used fastp at Q25 and MiXCR and kept productive beta chains. One record per CDR3 amino acid sequence lists the most common genes and DNA. In this record, the V and J calls reflect TCRdb's handling and not the investigators' own analysis. The sample contains roughly 22,000 distinct CDR3 sequences, around two thirds of them found a single time. About 7.8% of the sample is in the top ten clones.

The clonotype originates from a human donor who had recovered from COVID-19. The material sequenced was CD4+ T cells from blood, cultured in vitro.

The CDR3 sequence is CASSLLGDRDGQPQHF. The sequenced DNA: TGTGCCAGCAGTTTACTTGGCGACAGGGACGGCCAGCCCCAGCATTTT. The chain is made from TRBV27 and TRBJ1-5, with 7 bases aligning to TRBD1. The germline V and J ends show losses of 2 bases and 7 bases respectively, and no gene match explains 11 bases of the junction. Looking up the germline V gene (reference sequence) yields CDR1 MNHEY and CDR2 SMNVEV. Inclusive of the bounding cysteine and phenylalanine, the CDR3 is 16 residues long. CDR3 DNA is the only sequence kept; it has 48 bases, read in frame from the first base.